This T cell receptor (beta chain) was identified during a study of T cell changes during pregnancy in multiple sclerosis. TCRdb's copy holds only in-frame clones and misses some; the assay was immunoSEQ multiplex PCR. The data contain 100,000 or so clones, approximately 93% of them singletons. The clonotype was recovered from a female donor with multiple sclerosis, enrolled in a pregnancy study. The input for sequencing was peripheral blood, taken after pregnancy.

CDR3 sequence (DNA): TGTGCCAGCAGCTTAGTAGGGGGCGCGAACACTGAAGCTTTCTTT. Encoded protein: CASSLVGGANTEAFF. The gene calls are TRBV11-1 and TRBJ1-1; TRBD1 agrees at 7 bases. Germline V gene lookup returns CDR1 SGHAT and CDR2 FQDESV (reference sequence). CDR3 length: 15 residues. Trimming took 1 base from V and 1 from J; bases not matched to a gene: 3.